Below, 10 T cell receptor beta chains from the same sample are listed, as sequenced in a study of shared clonotypes between healthy human individuals. Libraries were prepared by immunoSEQ multiplex PCR; TCRdb keeps only in-frame clonotypes and omits some of them. The sample lists about 2.3 million clones; around 92% were seen once. Sequencing input: naive CD4+ T cells from PBMCs. Subset denoted: CD45RA+ positively selected. These receptors were obtained from a man aged 18 to 35 in good health. Some clones in this sample may be carry-over from other donors' samples.

This clone came up once. The chain employs TRBV4-2 and TRBJ2-3; TRBD1 matches at 10 bases. The CDR3 contains 17 residues. The J segment lost 4 bases and the V segment lost 4 bases, leaving 11 bases of the junction unmatched. Germline V gene sequence: CDR1 LGHNA, CDR2 YNFKEQ. The CDR3 loop reads CASSLPRSGTGADTQYF. The CDR3 region has the DNA TGTGCCAGCAGCCTTCCTAGGTCCGGGACAGGGGCAGATACGCAGTATTTT.

The chain carries TRBV14 and TRBJ1-3; D gene ambiguous. Per germline, CDR1 SGHDN and CDR2 FVKESK. V lost 4 bases, J lost 4 bases, and 11 bases lay in between. This CDR3 is built from 14 residues. The DNA for the CDR3 is TGTGCCAGCAGCCTCGGCACGTCGGGAAACACCATATATTTT. It yields the protein CASSLGTSGNTIYF.

This sequence joins TRBV2 and TRBJ1-6; D might be TRBD1 (6 bases). Germline loops: CDR1 SNHLY, CDR2 FYNNEI. V was shortened by 7 bases and J by 6 bases, with 10 bases between the two germline ends. The CDR3 spans 13 residues. The CDR3 spells CASMGAANSPLHF. The DNA for the CDR3 is TGTGCCAGCATGGGGGCGGCTAATTCACCCCTCCACTTT.

This clone was picked up one time. This sequence joins TRBV5-4 and TRBJ2-3; TRBD2 matches at 7 bases. Germline V gene sequence: CDR1 SGHNT, CDR2 YYREEE (reference sequence). The junction had 9 bases not matched to a gene; V was cut back by 2 bases and J by 3 bases. This CDR3 spans 16 amino acids. This CDR3 is CASSFGAGATTDTQYF. The CDR3 DNA sequence: TGTGCCAGCAGCTTCGGGGCGGGAGCCACGACAGATACGCAGTATTTT.

The chain couples TRBV10-1 to TRBJ1-2; D perhaps matches TRBD1 (6 bases). The CDR3 is 16 amino acids. Germline V gene lookup returns CDR1 WNHNN and CDR2 SYGVQD (reference sequence). The germline V and J ends were trimmed by 3 bases and 0 bases, with 14 bases remaining between them. This chain's CDR3 is CASSDTRGSSNYGYTF. In DNA, the CDR3 is TGCGCCAGCAGTGATACCAGGGGAAGCTCTAACTATGGCTACACCTTC.

The chain couples TRBV6-5 to TRBJ1-3; no firm D call. The CDR3 is 13 amino acids. Germline V gives CDR1 MNHEY, CDR2 SVGAGI. Trimming removed 7 bases from V and 4 bases from J, with 11 bases in between. The CDR3 coding sequence is TGTGCCAGCACCCCATCGGCGGGAAACACCATATATTTT. Its protein product is CASTPSAGNTIYF.

The chain's CDR3 is CASSFVTDTDTQYF. CDR3 DNA: TGTGCCAGCAGTTTTGTAACAGACACAGATACGCAGTATTTT. The V and J genes are TRBV27 and TRBJ2-3; no firm D call. The V gene lost 3 bases and the J gene lost 2 bases, with 9 bases spanning the gap. The CDR3 is 14 residues long. CDR1 and CDR2 (germline): MNHEY, SMNVEV (reference sequence).

The chain couples TRBV7-9 to TRBJ2-7; D possibly corresponds to TRBD1 (7 bases). The germline V gene has CDR1 SEHNR and CDR2 FQNEAQ (reference sequence). Trimming stripped 4 bases from V and 6 bases from J, with 19 bases between. This CDR3 region has 15 residues. CDR3 sequence: CASSSRVSGGLEQYF. The CDR3 nucleotides are TGTGCCAGCAGCTCCCGGGTGTCAGGGGGGCTCGAGCAGTACTTC.

The chain links TRBV5-4 to TRBJ2-7; 8 bases align to TRBD2. After removal of 3 bases from V and 3 bases from J, the junction contained 5 bases not matched to a gene. In germline, CDR1 is SGHNT, CDR2 YYREEE (reference sequence). The CDR3 has 14 residues. The CDR3 DNA reads as TGTGCCAGCAGCTCAGCGGGAGTTGGCTACGAGCAGTACTTC. This translates into CASSSAGVGYEQYF.

This clone was detected once. Distinct nucleotide sequences in the sample also encode this CDR3. J is TRBJ2-7 and V is TRBV5-4, with D possibly being TRBD1 (6 bases). This CDR3 comprises 15 residues. V shed 4 bases and J shed 7 bases, with 21 bases lying between them. Per the germline V gene, CDR1 is SGHNT and CDR2 is YYREEE (reference sequence). The CDR3: CASSQRQAGVGEQYF. In DNA form, the CDR3 reads TGTGCCAGCAGCCAGAGACAGGCCGGGGTTGGTGAGCAGTACTTC.